The sequence of this TCR beta chain was determined in a study of T cells after yellow fever vaccination. TCRdb used MiXCR to reprocess the 5' RACE reads, holding one entry per CDR3 protein. The table includes around 11,000 distinct CDR3 sequences, around 4.7% detected once. Trimming cost V 11 bases and J 0 bases, with 18 bases left between them. The germline V gene has CDR1 LGHDT and CDR2 YNNKEL (reference sequence). This CDR3 has 15 residues. The gene calls are TRBV3-1 and TRBJ2-3; no clear D. The clonotype comes from a man aged 18 to 30 who received the YFV17D yellow fever vaccine. This specimen consisted of PBMCs, either bulk or a sorted T-cell subset (CD4+, CD8+, memory, or dextramer-sorted; not recorded which), obtained around 15 days after the first yellow fever vaccination. CDR3: CASSKQYTSTDTQYF. In DNA, the CDR3 is TGTGCCTCCAGCAAACAGTACACTAGCACAGATACGCAGTATTTT.